This T cell receptor (beta chain) appears in the sequencing data of a study of cytomegalovirus exposure and HLA in healthy donors. Study-level results: There were reportedly fewer N-insertions in an Asian-associated ancestry cluster than the roughly 670-donor mean, in a later analysis. CMV serostatus was the only recorded immune exposure for donors.

PCR employed 60 Vbeta and 13 Jbeta primers. Data came from immunoSEQ multiplex PCR; TCRdb stores just in-frame clones and leaves some out. The sample lists around 130,000 clones, roughly 80% seen once, with roughly 1.1% in the top ten. In germline, CDR1 is ENHRY, CDR2 SYGVKD. V lost 5 bases, J lost 0 bases, and 8 bases stayed unmatched. The CDR3 consists of 16 residues. This clone was seen a single time. What it binds is unknown. The specimen was PBMCs. This chain links TRBV10-3 with TRBJ2-7, with TRBD1 matching over 9 bases. The source is a boy between 10 and 17 years old in good health and CMV-seronegative. CDR3 in amino acids: CAISPVGDRVSYEQYF. The CDR3 DNA sequence: TGTGCCATCAGTCCTGTTGGGGACAGGGTCTCCTACGAGCAGTACTTC.